The next 19 T cell receptor beta chains were all read from a single sample in a study of T cells expressing NK-cell markers. TCRdb re-analyzed the 5' RACE reads; it lists each CDR3 protein once, without DNA. The sample includes a few hundred thousand distinct CDR3 sequences. The specimen sequenced was blood T cells: a sorted CD56 or NKG2C T cell subset, CD4+ or CD8+ T cells, or bulk PBMC T cells (not recorded which). The source is a woman aged 45-65 years in good health.

V is TRBV9 and J is TRBJ2-1. CDR3 length: 16 residues. Germline V CDR1 and CDR2: SGDLS, YYNGEE. The CDR3 protein is CASSPRLTENYNEQFF. Variable domain in full (rest from reference TRBV9 and TRBJ2-1): DSGVTQTPKHLITATGQRVTLRCSPRSGDLSVYWYQQSLDQGLQFLIQYYNGEERAKGNILERFSAQQFPDLHSELNLSSLELGDSALYFCASSPRLTENYNEQFFGPGTRLTVL.

The chain couples TRBV18 to TRBJ2-2; the D call from TCRdb, TRBD1, cannot be confirmed without DNA. The CDR3 has 17 residues. CDR1 is KGHSH and CDR2 is LQKENI in the germline V gene. CDR3 protein: CASSPSTQQGNTGELFF. Full variable domain (rest looked up from reference TRBV18 and TRBJ2-2): NAGVMQNPRHLVRRRGQEARLRCSPMKGHSHVYWYRQLPEEGLKFMVYLQKENIIDESGMPKERFSAEFPKEGPSILRIQQVVRGDSAAYFCASSPSTQQGNTGELFFGEGSRLTVL.

V is TRBV7-8 and J is TRBJ2-7; the TCRdb call, TRBD1, lacks DNA for checking. The CDR3 is 14 residues long. The germline gives CDR1 SGHVS, CDR2 FQNEAQ. The CDR3 loop is CASSLVRDSHEQYF.

CDR3 loop: CASSLSLAGGPSTGELFF. J is TRBJ2-2 and V is TRBV5-1; the D call from TCRdb, TRBD2, cannot be confirmed without DNA. The CDR3 runs 18 residues. Germline-derived CDR1 and CDR2 are SGHRS and YFSETQ.

The genes are TRBV3-1 and TRBJ2-2. CDR3 size: 16 residues. Germline V CDR1 and CDR2: LGHDT, YNNKEL (reference sequence). CDR3 amino acids: CASSQVLAGQTGELFF.

The chain couples TRBV25-1 to TRBJ2-1; no DNA is available, so the TRBD2 call from TCRdb remains unchecked. The CDR3 totals 15 residues. Germline V lookup: CDR1 MGHDK, CDR2 SYGVNS. The CDR3 sequence is CASSENQGLGNEQFF. The whole variable domain, filled in from reference TRBV25-1 and TRBJ2-1, reads EADIYQTPRYLVIGTGKKITLECSQTMGHDKMYWYQQDPGMELHLIHYSYGVNSTEKGDLSSESTVSRIRTEHFPLTLESARPSHTSQYLCASSENQGLGNEQFFGPGTRLTVL.

The chain couples TRBV5-1 to TRBJ2-1. Germline V gene lookup returns CDR1 SGHRS and CDR2 YFSETQ. The CDR3 contains 13 residues. The chain's CDR3 is CASSGSGLNEQFF.

The chain carries TRBV7-6 and TRBJ2-5; the D call from TCRdb, TRBD1, cannot be confirmed without DNA. Germline loops: CDR1 SGHVS, CDR2 FNYEAQ. This CDR3 region has 15 residues. The CDR3 here is CASSSSGTDGETQYF.

The chain uses TRBV27 and TRBJ1-6. The germline V gene encodes CDR1 MNHEY and CDR2 SMNVEV (reference sequence). The CDR3 extends over 15 amino acids. The CDR3 sequence: CASSVRSSYNSPLHF.

The genes are TRBV6-1 and TRBJ2-3; there is no DNA to check the TCRdb D call of TRBD2. The CDR3 spans 15 residues. From germline, CDR1 is MNHNS and CDR2 SASEGT. CDR3 loop: CASSEDGRRLDTQYF.

The CDR3 region is CASSPGQATQDTQYF. The genes are TRBV5-1 and TRBJ2-3; the TRBD1 assignment by TCRdb is unverifiable without DNA. This CDR3 is built from 15 residues. Germline V gene lookup returns CDR1 SGHRS and CDR2 YFSETQ.

The V gene is TRBV14, the J gene TRBJ1-4; TCRdb's D gene call, TRBD1, goes unchecked for lack of DNA. The CDR3 sequence is 15 residues long. Germline CDR1 SGHDN, CDR2 FVKESK. CDR3 protein: CASSQAGGLNEKLFF.

V gene TRBV12-3 or TRBV12-4 combines with J gene TRBJ2-3; TCRdb names TRBD2, which stays unverified in the absence of DNA. This CDR3 region has 17 residues. The CDR3 here is CASSSARLAGATDTQYF.

The V call is TRBV12-3 or TRBV12-4, the J call TRBJ2-1; TCRdb gives TRBD1 as the D gene, but with no DNA this cannot be confirmed. The CDR3 spans 16 residues. This CDR3 reads CASSFPSGQGPDEQFF.

The CDR3 reads CASSLAQGNGYTF. The J gene is TRBJ1-2, the V gene TRBV11-2; the TRBD1 assignment by TCRdb is unverifiable without DNA. This CDR3 spans 13 amino acids. Germline V gene sequence: CDR1 SGHAT, CDR2 FQNNGV.

The gene calls are TRBV20-1 and TRBJ1-5; TCRdb lists TRBD1, though no DNA is available to test this call. CDR3 size: 13 residues. Germline-derived CDR1 and CDR2 are DFQATT and SNEGSKA (reference sequence). The CDR3 loop reads CSARVRVDQPQHF.

The chain couples TRBV4-2 to TRBJ1-3; there is no DNA to check the TCRdb D call of TRBD1. The germline CDR1 and CDR2 sequences are LGHNA and YNFKEQ. The CDR3 is 15 amino acids. This chain's CDR3 is CASSQDRVTGNTIYF.

This chain connects TRBV7-8 to TRBJ2-1; TCRdb's D call of TRBD2 is untestable without DNA. Germline lookup yields CDR1 SGHVS and CDR2 FQNEAQ. The CDR3 covers 17 residues. The CDR3 here is CASSSPGEGLFFDEQFF.

J is TRBJ2-1 and V is TRBV11-2; TCRdb indicates TRBD1, and absent DNA this call remains unverified. The germline V gene encodes CDR1 SGHAT and CDR2 FQNNGV. The CDR3 extends over 12 amino acids. The CDR3: CATGTRGKQQFF.